This T cell receptor beta chain was sequenced in a study of Graves' ophthalmopathy and Graves' hyperthyroidism. The CDR3 runs to 14 residues. Germline CDR1 is SQVTM and CDR2 is ANQGSEA. V lost 1 base and J lost 7, with 17 bases in between. This clonotype was picked up many times. Amplifying from RNA transcripts, the study obtained TCR beta CDR3 regions. HTBI primers primed a first-round RT-PCR, and a second-round multiplex PCR followed. From the multiplex PCR reads, TCRdb called clonotypes with MiXCR, one entry per CDR3 protein. The data show about half a million distinct CDR3 sequences, under 15% seen once.

Sequences were obtained from blood. V is TRBV29-1 and J is TRBJ2-7; perhaps TRBD2 as D (5 bases). The sequence was collected from a woman in her twenties or thirties with Graves' ophthalmopathy. CDR3 coding DNA: TGCAGCGTTGAAGTGAACGGGGTGGTGGGAGAGCAGTACTTC. Translating it yields CSVEVNGVVGEQYF.